Listed here are 2 T cell receptor beta chains from one sample, sequenced in a study of cytomegalovirus exposure and HLA in healthy donors. 60 Vbeta and 13 Jbeta primers were used in PCR. TCRdb keeps only in-frame clones here, not all; method: immunoSEQ multiplex PCR. Altogether around 150,000 clones are present, 70% to 80% being singletons, with the ten largest covering more than 3%. The sequenced sample consisted of PBMCs. The source of these receptors is a man in his thirties or forties in good health and CMV-seropositive.

This clone was observed a single time. This rearrangement joins TRBV6-1 to TRBJ2-3; D unclear. Deletions cut 1 base from V and 4 bases from J, with 9 bases between. Germline CDR1 MNHNS, CDR2 SASEGT. This CDR3 is built from 14 residues. The CDR3 sequence is CASSEVGDADTQYF. The DNA for the CDR3 is TGTGCCAGCAGTGAAGTCGGAGATGCAGATACGCAGTATTTT.

This clone has more than one count but fewer than ten. The V gene is TRBV30, the J gene TRBJ1-6, with D possibly matching TRBD1 (5 bases). The V gene's germline CDR1 is GTSNPN and CDR2 SVGIG (reference sequence). Trimming shortened V by 4 bases and J by 10 bases, and 11 bases separated the two germline ends. The CDR3 has 12 residues. CDR3 sequence (DNA): TGTGCCTGGACAGGGTTTGGGTCACCCCTCCACTTT. It translates to CAWTGFGSPLHF. Full variable domain (outside the CDR3, taken from reference TRBV30 and TRBJ1-6): SQTIHQWPATLVQPVGSPLSLECTVEGTSNPNLYWYRQAAGRGLQLLFYSVGIGQISSEVPQNLSASRPQDRQFILSSKKLLLSDSGFYLCAWTGFGSPLHFGNGTRLTVT.